This TCR beta chain was profiled in a study of graft-versus-host responses after intestinal transplantation. Across the study: Among the recipients, all got anti-thymocyte globulin induction and then tacrolimus and steroids for approximately 3 years. Study findings and constraints: Early post-transplant declines in HvG were associated with peak levels of circulating GvH clones.

Germline CDR1 is SNHLY and CDR2 is FYNNEI. V lost 8 bases, J lost 7 bases, and 17 bases lay in between. CDR3 length equals 13 residues. Generated by immunoSEQ multiplex PCR, the TCRdb table keeps only in-frame clones and is missing some. The repertoire holds around 90,000 clones, 94% seen once, with about 0.2% in the top ten. Worth noting for this clone: Antigen specificity is unknown.

The clonotype comes from a human donor who was the organ donor for an intestinal transplant. The chain links TRBV2 to TRBJ2-5; possible D gene TRBD2, 6 bases. Sequencing used unstimulated CD4+ T cells sorted from spleen or lymph node cells, obtained before transplant. CDR3 in DNA: TGTGCCAGCTCAGAGCGGGCGGACGGGACCCAGTACTTC. The encoded protein is CASSERADGTQYF.